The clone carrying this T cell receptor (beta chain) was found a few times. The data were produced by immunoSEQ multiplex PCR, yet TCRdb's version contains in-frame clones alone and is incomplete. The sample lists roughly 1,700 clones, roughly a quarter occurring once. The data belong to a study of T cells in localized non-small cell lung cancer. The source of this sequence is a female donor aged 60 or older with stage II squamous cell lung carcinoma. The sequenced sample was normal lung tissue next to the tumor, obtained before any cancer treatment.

DNA for the CDR3: TGTGCCAGCAGCGTAGTTGGGACTAGCGGGGGCAATGAGCAGTTCTTC. It yields the protein CASSVVGTSGGNEQFF. The genes are TRBV9 and TRBJ2-1; TRBD2 matches at 14 bases. V trimming: 0 bases; J trimming: 6 bases; junction bases outside the gene matches: 2. The CDR3 totals 16 residues. Per germline, CDR1 SGDLS and CDR2 YYNGEE.